This is a list of T cell receptor beta chains from one sample in a study of blood T cell repertoires in COVID-19. Using immunoSEQ multiplex PCR, the repertoire was profiled, and TCRdb retains in-frame clones only, with some absent. The table includes roughly 52,000 clones, around 87% detected once. The sequencing sample was made of peripheral blood. These TCRs come from a man in his forties or fifties with acute or convalescent COVID-19. Both conserved end residues are part of each CDR3. A D gene is named only where the DNA matches it firmly.

cdr3_length	d_call	v_call	j_call	cdr3_aa
13	.	TRBV4-1	TRBJ1-5	CASSQGEEPPQHF
15	TRBD2	TRBV19	TRBJ2-5	CASSISLAGRETQYF
19	TRBD2	TRBV11-2	TRBJ2-3	CASSSWGASGDSGTDTQYF
15	.	TRBV27	TRBJ1-5	CASSSGAGSNQPQHF
14	.	TRBV5-1	TRBJ1-6	CASSIGDDNSPLHF
10	.	TRBV19	TRBJ2-3	CATRDNTQYF
13	.	TRBV6-6	TRBJ1-1	CASSPREDSEAFF
17	.	TRBV5-4	TRBJ2-2	CASSLRSTALRAGELFF
15	.	TRBV7-7	TRBJ2-1	CASSLAPSSYNEQFF
14	TRBD1	TRBV13	TRBJ1-4	CASSVGQVREKLFF
14	.	TRBV6-5	TRBJ2-6	CASREGAGANVLTF
14	TRBD2	TRBV4-1	TRBJ2-1	CASSQVGTSDIQFF
11	.	TRBV28	TRBJ2-7	CASSTYREQYF
17	TRBD1	TRBV11-3	TRBJ1-2	CASSNLGQITTNYGYTF
15	.	TRBV7-3	TRBJ1-1	CASSLTAGSNTEAFF
15	TRBD2	TRBV6-4	TRBJ2-1	CASSLTSGGANEQFF
13	.	TRBV11-2	TRBJ2-7	CASSPGFAYEQYF
14	TRBD1	TRBV11-1	TRBJ2-7	CASSTRTGFYEQYF
14	TRBD1	TRBV20-1	TRBJ1-2	CSASRQGDNYGYTF
10	.	TRBV20-1	TRBJ1-2	CNLGGTGYTF
13	.	TRBV6-6	TRBJ1-5	CASSYPYNQPQHF
15	TRBD1	TRBV7-8	TRBJ1-5	CASSHGTGGDRPQHF
15	TRBD2	TRBV5-1	TRBJ2-1	CASSLDSAGGGEQFF
16	.	TRBV15	TRBJ1-4	CATSREFAGYEEKLFF
14	.	TRBV9	TRBJ1-1	CASSVIAVNTEAFF